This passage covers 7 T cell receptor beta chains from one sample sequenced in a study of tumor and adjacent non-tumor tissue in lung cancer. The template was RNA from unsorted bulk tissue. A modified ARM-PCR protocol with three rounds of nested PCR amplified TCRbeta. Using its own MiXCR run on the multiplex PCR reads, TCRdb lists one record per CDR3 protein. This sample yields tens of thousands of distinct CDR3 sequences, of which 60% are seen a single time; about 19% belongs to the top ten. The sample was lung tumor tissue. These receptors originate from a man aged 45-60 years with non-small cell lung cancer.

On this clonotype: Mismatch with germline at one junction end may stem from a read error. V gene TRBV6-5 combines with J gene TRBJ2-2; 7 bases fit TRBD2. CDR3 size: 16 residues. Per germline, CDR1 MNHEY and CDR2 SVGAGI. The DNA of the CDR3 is TGTGCCAGCAGTCACTCGAATCTCGCGGGAGCCGGGGAGCTGTTTTTT. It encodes CASSHSNLAGAGELFF.

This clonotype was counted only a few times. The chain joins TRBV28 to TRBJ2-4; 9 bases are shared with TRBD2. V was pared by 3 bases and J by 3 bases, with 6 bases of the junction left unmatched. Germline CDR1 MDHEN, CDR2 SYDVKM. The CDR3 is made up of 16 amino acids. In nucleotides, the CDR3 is TGTGCCAGCAGTTTGTCTAGCGGGATTGTCAAAAACATTCAGTACTTC. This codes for CASSLSSGIVKNIQYF.

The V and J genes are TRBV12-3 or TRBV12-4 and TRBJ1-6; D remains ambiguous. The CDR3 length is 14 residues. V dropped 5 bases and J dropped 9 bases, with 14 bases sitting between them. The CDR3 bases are TGTGCCAGCAGTCCCGGGATAGGGCTTTCACCCCTCCACTTT. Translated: CASSPGIGLSPLHF.

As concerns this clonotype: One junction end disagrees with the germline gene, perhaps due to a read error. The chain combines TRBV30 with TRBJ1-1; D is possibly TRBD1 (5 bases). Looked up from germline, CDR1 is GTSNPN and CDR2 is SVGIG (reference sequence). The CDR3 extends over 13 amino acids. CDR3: CAWIRQWPTEAFF. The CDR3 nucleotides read TGCGCCTGGATAAGACAGTGGCCCACTGAAGCTTTCTTT.

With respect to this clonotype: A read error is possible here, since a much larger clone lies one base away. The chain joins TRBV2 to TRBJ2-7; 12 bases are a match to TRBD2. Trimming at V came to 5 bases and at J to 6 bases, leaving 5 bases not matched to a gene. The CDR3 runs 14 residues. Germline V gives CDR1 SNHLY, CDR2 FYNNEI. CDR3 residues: CASSKTSGGREQYF. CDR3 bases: TGTGCCAGCAGTAAAACTAGCGGGGGGCGCGAGCAGTACTTC.

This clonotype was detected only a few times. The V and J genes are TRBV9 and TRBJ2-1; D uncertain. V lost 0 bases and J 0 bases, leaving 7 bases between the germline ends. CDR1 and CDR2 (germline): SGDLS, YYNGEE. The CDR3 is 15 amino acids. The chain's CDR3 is CASSVEDSSYNEQFF. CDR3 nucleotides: TGTGCCAGCAGCGTAGAGGATAGCTCCTACAATGAGCAGTTCTTC.

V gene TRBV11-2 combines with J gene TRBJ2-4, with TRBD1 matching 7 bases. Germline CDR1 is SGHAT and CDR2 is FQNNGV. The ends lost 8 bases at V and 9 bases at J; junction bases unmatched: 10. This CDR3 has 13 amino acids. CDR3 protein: CASGRDRDCIQYF. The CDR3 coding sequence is TGTGCCAGCGGCCGAGACAGGGATTGCATTCAGTACTTC.